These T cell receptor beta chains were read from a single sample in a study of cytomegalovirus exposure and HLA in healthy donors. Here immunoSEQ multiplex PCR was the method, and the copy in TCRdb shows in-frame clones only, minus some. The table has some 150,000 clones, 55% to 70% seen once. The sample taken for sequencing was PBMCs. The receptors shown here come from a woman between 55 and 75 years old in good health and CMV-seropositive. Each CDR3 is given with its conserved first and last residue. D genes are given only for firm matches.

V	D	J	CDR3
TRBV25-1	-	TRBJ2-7	CASSERGRAGYEQYF
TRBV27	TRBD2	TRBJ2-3	CASSLLAVDTQYF
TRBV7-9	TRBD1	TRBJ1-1	CASSPMTRQGFRAFF
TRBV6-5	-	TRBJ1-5	CASSRGRAQPQHF
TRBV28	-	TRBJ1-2	CASSSDTDNYGYTF
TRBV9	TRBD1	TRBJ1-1	CASSVEGAPEAFF
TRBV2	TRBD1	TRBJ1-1	CASRQIDRAGNTEAFF
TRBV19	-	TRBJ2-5	CASSTDSGQETQYF
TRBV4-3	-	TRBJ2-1	CASSHSGHSSYNEQFF
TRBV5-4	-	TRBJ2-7	CASSLGRGNSYEQYF
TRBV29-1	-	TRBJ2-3	CSVEGSVPPTDTQYF
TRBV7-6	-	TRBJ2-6	CASSATGGRNSGANVLTF
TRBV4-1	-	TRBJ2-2	CASSQDPSGRGELFF
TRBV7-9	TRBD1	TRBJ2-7	CASSLAATGDHYEQYF
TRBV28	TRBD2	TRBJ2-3	CASTLGFSGITDTQYF
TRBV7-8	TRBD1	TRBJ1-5	CASSLTDRVHQPQHF
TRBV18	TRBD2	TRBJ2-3	CASSPKAGVGDTQYF
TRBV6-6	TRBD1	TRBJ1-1	CASSYPDRAAEAFF
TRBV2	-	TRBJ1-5	CASTQRRGGAGNQPQHF
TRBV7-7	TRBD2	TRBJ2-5	CASSLGAAGGYQETQYF